This is a list of T cell receptor beta chains from one sample in a study of beta chain features in type 1 diabetes. Profiled with immunoSEQ multiplex PCR; TCRdb holds only in-frame clones, not every one. Found here are hundreds of thousands of clones, 15% of them singletons; the top ten hold under 0.095%. Sequencing input: naive CD4+ T cells from blood. These receptors all come from a man aged 18-30 years in good health. CDR3s include the opening cysteine and the closing phenylalanine or tryptophan. Fields, in order: J gene, D gene, clone size, V gene, CDR3 DNA, CDR3 protein. D genes are given only for firm matches. Clone size is not always given. Where it is, it says once, few, many or a class for expanded clones.

TRBJ1-4 - - TRBV5-6 TGTGCCAGCAGCTTGGGGCCCAGGACAAGAGATGAAAAACTGTTTTTT CASSLGPRTRDEKLFF
TRBJ2-5 TRBD1 - TRBV14 TGTGCCAGCAGCCAGGGACAGGGGTTCTCCTACAGGGGGACCCAGTACTTC CASSQGQGFSYRGTQYF
TRBJ2-5 - few TRBV7-3 TGTGCCAGCAGCTTAAGCGCGGGGTCCAAAGAGACCCAGTACTTC CASSLSAGSKETQYF
TRBJ1-6 - - TRBV30 TGTGCCTGGACCCCTCAGTATGGTAGCTCCTATAATTCACCCCTCCACTTT CAWTPQYGSSYNSPLHF
TRBJ2-5 - few TRBV5-5 TGTGCCAGCAGCTTAGCTCGTCCGGAGACCCAGTACTTC CASSLARPETQYF
TRBJ2-5 TRBD1 few TRBV19 TGTGCCAGTAGTACGCCGGACAGGGGGCGTAGAGAGACCCAGTACTTC CASSTPDRGRRETQYF
TRBJ2-7 - - TRBV6-6 TGTGCCAGCAGTTACTCGACCTCCTTCTACGAGCAGTACTTC CASSYSTSFYEQYF
TRBJ1-1 - few TRBV29-1 TGCAGCGTTGCTTCTGCGGGGTGGGTTAGTAGGGAAGCTTTCTTT CSVASAGWVSREAFF
TRBJ2-3 TRBD1 few TRBV7-2 TGTGCCAGCAGCTCGGACAGGGCCGCAGATACGCAGTATTTT CASSSDRAADTQYF
TRBJ2-6 - - TRBV6-5 TGTGCCAGCAGTTACTCGACGGTATCTGGGGCCAACGTCCTGACTTTC CASSYSTVSGANVLTF
TRBJ1-5 - - TRBV9 TGTGCCAGCAGCGTCTGGCCCAATCAGCCCCAGCATTTT CASSVWPNQPQHF
TRBJ1-4 TRBD1 few TRBV7-2 TGTGCCAGCAGTCGTAAGACAGGGTTGAATGAAAAACTGTTTTTT CASSRKTGLNEKLFF
TRBJ1-1 - few TRBV28 TGTGCCAGTGGGGGGAACACTGAAGCTTTCTTT CASGGNTEAFF
TRBJ2-7 - many TRBV7-2 TGTGCCAGCAGCTTAGCGCCAGGGCCCTCCTACGAGCAGTACTTC CASSLAPGPSYEQYF
TRBJ2-7 TRBD2 - TRBV5-1 TGCGCCAGCAGCTTGGCCTTTAGCGGGGGCTATCGCGACGAGCAGTACTTC CASSLAFSGGYRDEQYF
TRBJ2-7 TRBD1 - TRBV7-2 TGTGCCAGCAGCCTCGTCGGGACAGGGATTCTCTACGAGCAGTACTTC CASSLVGTGILYEQYF
TRBJ2-3 - - TRBV7-6 TGTGCCAGCAGGCGAGAGGCGCCCCGAAGGGGCACAGATACGCAGTATTTT CASRREAPRRGTDTQYF
TRBJ1-3 TRBD1 - TRBV30 TGTGCCTGGAGGGGGACAGAGTCTGGAAACACCATATATTTT CAWRGTESGNTIYF
TRBJ2-7 TRBD1 few TRBV5-1 TGCGCCAGCAGCCAGACAGGGGCCGAGCAGTACTTC CASSQTGAEQYF
TRBJ2-3 - - TRBV11-3 TGTGCCAGCAGCACAGGGAGTAGCACAGATACGCAGTATTTT CASSTGSSTDTQYF
TRBJ1-2 - few TRBV5-1 TGCGCCAGTCAAGAATCAGGGCGGGGTAACTATGGCTACACCTTC CASQESGRGNYGYTF
TRBJ2-1 - - TRBV7-3 TGTGCCAGCAGCTTAACGGGGTTCTCCTACAATGAGCAGTTCTTC CASSLTGFSYNEQFF
TRBJ2-1 - few TRBV9 TGTGCCAGCAGCGTACCCCTCTCCGGGGCCTCCTACAATGAGCAGTTCTTC CASSVPLSGASYNEQFF
TRBJ2-7 - - TRBV28 TGTGCCAGCAGTTCCCCACAGGGAAACTCCTACGAGCAGTACTTC CASSSPQGNSYEQYF
TRBJ2-5 TRBD1 few TRBV6-5 TGTGCCAGTAGGACAGGGTCTACCGGGGGAAGGACCCAGTACTTC CASRTGSTGGRTQYF
TRBJ2-2 - few TRBV7-3 TGTGCCAGCAGCTTAAGGGTGCAGGGGATGCACACCGGGGAGCTGTTTTTT CASSLRVQGMHTGELFF
TRBJ1-1 - few TRBV4-3 TGCGCCAGCAGCCAAGAGAGTAGCATCGTGACTGAAGCTTTCTTT CASSQESSIVTEAFF
TRBJ1-1 - - TRBV7-9 TGTGCCAGCAGCTTTACTGGGCAACTTGGGACTGAAGCTTTCTTT CASSFTGQLGTEAFF
TRBJ2-5 - - TRBV18 TGTGCCAGCTCACCGAGTGTGGGGGCTTACCAAGAGACCCAGTACTTC CASSPSVGAYQETQYF
TRBJ1-1 TRBD1 few TRBV18 TGTGCCAGCTCAGCGGACAGGTCTAACACTGAAGCTTTCTTT CASSADRSNTEAFF
TRBJ2-2 TRBD1 few TRBV2 TGTGCCAGCCGCTGGGACAGGGTCTCCGGGGAGCTGTTTTTT CASRWDRVSGELFF
TRBJ2-1 TRBD2 few TRBV7-3 TGTGCCAGCAGCTCCCAACCTAGACTAGCGGGGGACTACAATGAGCAGTTCTTC CASSSQPRLAGDYNEQFF
TRBJ1-1 - few TRBV28 TGTGCCAGCAGTGTCAGGACAGCTGAAGCTTTCTTT CASSVRTAEAFF
TRBJ2-1 TRBD2 many TRBV10-3 TGTGCCATCACACGAATAGCGGGAGCAGTCTACAATGAGCAGTTCTTC CAITRIAGAVYNEQFF
TRBJ2-1 - few TRBV5-1 TGCGCCAGCAGCTTGGCACAGAGCAATGAGCAGTTCTTC CASSLAQSNEQFF
TRBJ2-1 TRBD2 - TRBV5-1 TGCGCCAGCACCACGGAGACTAGCGGGAACTACAATGAGCAGTTCTTC CASTTETSGNYNEQFF
TRBJ1-6 - - TRBV5-6 TGTGCCAGCAGCTTGGTCAGGGTTCTCTCCTATAATTCACCCCTCCACTTT CASSLVRVLSYNSPLHF
TRBJ1-1 - - TRBV4-1 TGCGCCAGCAGCCAAGATTTACCGAAGAACACTGAAGCTTTCTTT CASSQDLPKNTEAFF
TRBJ1-4 TRBD1 few TRBV7-3 TGTGCCAGCAGCGATAGTCGGGACAGGGCGGAAAAACTGTTTTTT CASSDSRDRAEKLFF
TRBJ2-5 TRBD1 - TRBV5-1 TGCGCCAGCAGCTTCGGTGACAGGGGTATAGAGACCCAGTACTTC CASSFGDRGIETQYF
TRBJ1-2 - - TRBV28 TGTGCCAGCACCCCCGGGGGTAACTATGGCTACACCTTC CASTPGGNYGYTF
TRBJ1-5 - few TRBV30 TGTGCCTGGAGTAGTAGACGGGGACGGAGCAATCAGCCCCAGCATTTT CAWSSRRGRSNQPQHF
TRBJ2-4 - - TRBV5-1 TGCGCCAGCAGCCCGGAGATAGCCAAAAACATTCAGTACTTC CASSPEIAKNIQYF
TRBJ2-3 TRBD2 - TRBV7-2 TGTGCCAGCAGCCAGGGGACTAGCGGGAGGGGTGCAGATACGCAGTATTTT CASSQGTSGRGADTQYF
TRBJ1-1 TRBD1 - TRBV18 TGTGCCAGCTCACGACAGGGGTCGAACACTGAAGCTTTCTTT CASSRQGSNTEAFF
TRBJ2-3 - few TRBV9 TGTGCCAGCAGCGTAGGCCTCGGTGGGAGCACAGATACGCAGTATTTT CASSVGLGGSTDTQYF
TRBJ2-3 TRBD2 - TRBV5-4 TGTGCCAGCAGCTCAGCGGGAGTTGGGGATACGCAGTATTTT CASSSAGVGDTQYF
TRBJ2-7 TRBD1 - TRBV19 TGTGCCAGTAGTTCCCCGGGACAGGGGGCGCACGAGCAGTACTTC CASSSPGQGAHEQYF
TRBJ2-1 - few TRBV11-3 TGTGCCAGCAGCTTACAGCTAGACAATGAGCAGTTCTTC CASSLQLDNEQFF